This is a list of T cell receptor beta chains from one sample in a study of OX40 agonist ivuxolimab in advanced cancers. Produced via immunoSEQ multiplex PCR; TCRdb's table is partial and in-frame only. The table includes about 61,000 clones, about 88% detected once. The material sequenced was CD4+ or CD8+ T cells sorted from blood, taken in a trial of the OX40 agonist ivuxolimab. The receptors shown here come from an adult with an advanced solid tumor such as melanoma, head and neck, liver or kidney cancer. Each CDR3 is given with its conserved first and last residue. D genes are given only for firm matches. The size of a clone is reported for some rows only, either as once, few or many, or as a class for expanded clones.

clone size	D gene	V gene	J gene	CDR3 protein	CDR3 DNA
-	TRBD1	TRBV28	TRBJ1-2	CASRRGTASNYGYTF	TGTGCCAGCAGGAGGGGGACAGCCTCTAACTATGGCTACACCTTC
few	-	TRBV2	TRBJ1-5	CASTEESPRTGQPQHF	TGTGCCAGCACCGAAGAAAGCCCGAGGACGGGACAGCCCCAGCATTTT
-	TRBD2	TRBV7-2	TRBJ2-3	CASSSRSSGGTSTDTQYF	TGTGCCAGCAGCTCCCGGAGTAGCGGGGGGACTAGCACAGATACGCAGTATTTT
once	-	TRBV11-2	TRBJ1-2	CASSSRGGARYGYTF	TGTGCCAGCAGCTCCCGGGGGGGGGCGCGATATGGCTACACCTTC
few	-	TRBV30	TRBJ1-1	CAWSVLKNTEAFF	TGTGCCTGGAGTGTACTCAAGAACACTGAAGCTTTCTTT
once	-	TRBV4-1	TRBJ2-5	CASSQSSARGETQYF	TGCGCCAGCAGCCAAAGTTCAGCAAGGGGAGAGACCCAGTACTTC
-	-	TRBV11-2	TRBJ1-4	CASSSLRGRREKLFF	TGTGCCAGCAGCTCCCTGCGGGGGCGTCGGGAAAAACTGTTTTTT
few	-	TRBV7-9	TRBJ1-5	CASSNSRSPNQPQHF	TGTGCCAGCAGCAACAGCAGGTCTCCAAATCAGCCCCAGCATTTT
-	-	TRBV6-6	TRBJ1-5	CASKQGLQPQHF	TGTGCCAGTAAACAGGGACTCCAGCCCCAGCATTTT
-	-	TRBV6-1	TRBJ1-5	CASTPRGQGNQPQHF	TGTGCCAGCACCCCTAGGGGTCAGGGCAATCAGCCCCAGCATTTT
-	-	TRBV4-1	TRBJ2-1	CASSQGAGKQFF	TGCGCCAGCAGCCAAGGGGCAGGCAAACAGTTCTTC
-	TRBD1	TRBV28	TRBJ1-5	CASSPRSADRGRQPQHF	TGTGCCAGCAGTCCCCGATCGGCCGACAGGGGACGACAGCCCCAGCATTTT
-	-	TRBV4-1	TRBJ1-1	CASSQDLGRAFF	TGCGCCAGCAGCCAAGATCTCGGTAGAGCTTTCTTT
-	-	TRBV6-1	TRBJ2-1	CASSPTGQAPFF	TGTGCCAGCAGTCCTACCGGCCAAGCCCCGTTCTTC
-	TRBD1	TRBV4-1	TRBJ2-1	CASSRRDRGFNEQFF	TGCGCCAGCAGCCGCCGGGACAGGGGGTTCAATGAGCAGTTCTTC
once	TRBD2	TRBV27	TRBJ2-5	CASSGGGTGETQYF	TGTGCCAGCAGTGGCGGGGGGACGGGGGAGACCCAGTACTTC
-	TRBD1	TRBV29-1	TRBJ1-1	CSVAAGQGNTEAFF	TGCAGCGTGGCCGCGGGACAGGGGAACACTGAAGCTTTCTTT
-	TRBD2	TRBV2	TRBJ2-3	CASSGTSGYRTDTQYF	TGTGCCAGCAGTGGGACTAGCGGTTATCGCACAGATACGCAGTATTTT
few	TRBD2	TRBV19	TRBJ2-1	CASSTQSLAEDEQFF	TGTGCCAGTAGTACCCAATCACTAGCGGAGGATGAGCAGTTCTTC
-	-	TRBV6-5	TRBJ1-3	CASSYSRELGRNTIYF	TGTGCCAGCAGTTACTCTCGAGAACTGGGAAGAAACACCATATATTTT
few	-	TRBV7-2	TRBJ1-6	CASSLWSYNSPLHF	TGTGCCAGCAGCCTGTGGTCCTATAATTCACCCCTCCACTTT
-	-	TRBV9	TRBJ2-3	CASGVGGLTDTQYF	TGTGCCAGCGGGGTTGGCGGCCTCACAGATACGCAGTATTTT
-	-	TRBV18	TRBJ1-2	CASSPYDGGRNYGYTF	TGTGCCAGCTCACCATATGATGGGGGGCGAAACTATGGCTACACCTTC
-	-	TRBV19	TRBJ2-2	CASSPGVPGELFF	TGTGCCAGTAGTCCCGGGGTTCCCGGGGAGCTGTTTTTT
-	TRBD1	TRBV6-5	TRBJ1-2	CASSLTGGSYGYTF	TGTGCCAGCAGTTTAACAGGGGGCAGCTATGGCTACACCTTC
-	-	TRBV10-2	TRBJ2-7	CASSESSSNPYYEQYF	TGCGCCAGCAGTGAGTCCTCTAGTAACCCCTACTACGAGCAGTACTTC
-	-	TRBV5-6	TRBJ1-2	CASSLRGYYGYTF	TGTGCCAGCAGCCTCCGCGGGTACTATGGCTACACCTTC
-	-	TRBV7-6	TRBJ2-5	CASSRGSSSQAAQETQYF	TGTGCCAGCAGCCGCGGCAGCAGCTCCCAAGCGGCACAAGAGACCCAGTACTTC
-	TRBD1	TRBV5-1	TRBJ2-7	CASSLGGQGSSYEQYF	TGCGCCAGCAGCTTGGGAGGACAGGGAAGCTCCTACGAGCAGTACTTC
-	TRBD1	TRBV6-5	TRBJ1-2	CASSYRTGRSYGYTF	TGTGCCAGCAGTTACCGGACAGGCCGCTCCTATGGCTACACCTTC
-	TRBD1	TRBV5-4	TRBJ1-2	CASSPGQRVLNYGYTF	TGTGCCAGCAGCCCGGGACAGCGAGTCCTAAACTATGGCTACACCTTC
-	-	TRBV7-2	TRBJ1-1	CASSLVHPNTEAFF	TGTGCCAGCAGCTTAGTACACCCTAACACTGAAGCTTTCTTT
-	-	TRBV7-9	TRBJ2-6	CASSPRPLIASGANVLTF	TGTGCCAGCAGCCCAAGACCCCTTATCGCTTCTGGGGCCAACGTCCTGACTTTC
-	-	TRBV6-5	TRBJ2-7	CASSYGGPTYEQYF	TGTGCCAGCAGTTACGGGGGACCAACCTACGAGCAGTACTTC
-	-	TRBV14	TRBJ1-2	CASSQGLQGSYGYTF	TGTGCCAGCAGCCAAGGGCTACAGGGAAGCTATGGCTACACCTTC
-	-	TRBV5-1	TRBJ1-1	CASSLTQGMNTEAFF	TGCGCCAGCAGCTTAACACAGGGCATGAACACTGAAGCTTTCTTT
-	-	TRBV4-2	TRBJ1-6	CASSQGPRGTSNSPLHF	TGTGCCAGCAGCCAAGGACCCAGGGGTACTTCTAATTCACCCCTCCACTTT
-	TRBD1	TRBV7-9	TRBJ1-1	CASSLGPRGTEAFF	TGTGCCAGCAGCTTAGGCCCCAGGGGGACTGAAGCTTTCTTT